Below are 11 T cell receptor beta chains sequenced from a single sample in a study of shared clonotypes between healthy human individuals (dated by TCRdb to 2018 to 2021). CD8 naive samples were obtained by positive selection for CCR7 among CD45RO-negative cells, yielding a CD45RA+CCR7+ population from which TemRA cells were excluded. Library preparation employed the immunoSEQ multiplex PCR assay. TCRdb holds this immuneACCESS table with in-frame rearrangements only. Some clones are missing; in checked studies, unresolved V genes explain under half, and the rest has no known cause. The table for this sample lists around 2.1 million clones; just over 90% of them were counted only once. 1.5% to 2% of the sample lies in the top ten. Specimen: naive CD8+ T cells from PBMCs. The cell subset or site label of this sample denotes: CD45RA+CCR7+. The receptors were gathered from a man aged 18 to 29 in good health. Some clones in this sample may be carry-over from other donors' samples.

CDR3 region: CASSLRSGLDEQYF. CDR3 bases: TGTGCCAGCAGTTTAAGGTCGGGTCTTGACGAGCAGTACTTC. The chain carries TRBV28 and TRBJ2-7; D not certain. V lost 2 bases to trimming and J lost 5 bases, with 13 bases between them. This CDR3 region has 14 residues. Germline V gives CDR1 MDHEN, CDR2 SYDVKM.

The V call is TRBV28, the J call TRBJ1-1; D unclear. This CDR3 has 14 amino acids. V was shortened by 4 bases and J by 1 base, with 10 bases between the two germline ends. Germline CDR1 and CDR2: MDHEN and SYDVKM. The CDR3 DNA sequence: TGTGCCAGCAGTTCGCAACCGGGGAACACTGAAGCTTTCTTT. Residues: CASSSQPGNTEAFF.

The J gene is TRBJ2-3, the V gene TRBV11-2, with D unclear. Germline V gene lookup returns CDR1 SGHAT and CDR2 FQNNGV. The germline V and J ends were trimmed by 1 base and 10 bases, with 18 bases remaining between them. The CDR3 contains 15 residues. The CDR3 coding sequence is TGTGCCAGCAGCTTAGCCCTGGGTTCAGTCCCCGCGCAGTATTTT. It codes for CASSLALGSVPAQYF.

The V call is TRBV27, the J call TRBJ2-5; tentatively, D is TRBD2 (6 bases). The CDR3 spans 15 residues. Germline CDR1 MNHEY, CDR2 SMNVEV (reference sequence). The germline V and J ends were trimmed by 4 bases and 3 bases, with 15 bases remaining between them. CDR3 region: CASSSLRERKETQYF. As DNA, the CDR3 is TGTGCCAGCAGTTCCCTCCGGGAGAGAAAAGAGACCCAGTACTTC.

The chain uses TRBV9 and TRBJ1-1, with 9 bases lining up with TRBD1. Germline V gene sequence: CDR1 SGDLS, CDR2 YYNGEE. The CDR3 runs 15 residues. V shed 3 bases and J 5 bases; nucleotides not matched to a gene: 8. CDR3 sequence: CASSARTGAGTEAFF. CDR3 bases: TGTGCCAGCAGCGCCCGGACAGGGGCAGGGACTGAAGCTTTCTTT.

The chain is built from TRBV27 and TRBJ2-7; possibly TRBD2 for D (5 bases). The CDR3 is made up of 18 amino acids. V dropped 6 bases and J dropped 4 bases, with 28 bases sitting between them. Germline lookup yields CDR1 MNHEY and CDR2 SMNVEV (reference sequence). CDR3: CASSKLGVGGLGGYEQYF. The CDR3 DNA reads TGTGCCAGCAGCAAACTCGGGGTCGGCGGACTTGGTGGGTACGAGCAGTACTTC.

This sequence joins TRBV28 and TRBJ1-1; no reliable D call. Germline V gene sequence: CDR1 MDHEN, CDR2 SYDVKM. This CDR3 has 15 amino acids. V was cut by 4 bases and J by 0 bases, with 12 bases left in between. This CDR3 is CASSSIGKMNTEAFF. The CDR3 bases are TGTGCCAGCAGTTCAATAGGGAAAATGAACACTGAAGCTTTCTTT.

Notes on this clone: The same CDR3 also results from other DNA sequences found in this sample. This chain connects TRBV30 to TRBJ1-2; TRBD1 matches at 7 bases. Germline V gene sequence: CDR1 GTSNPN, CDR2 SVGIG (reference sequence). The CDR3 extends over 13 amino acids. Losses at the gene ends were 0 bases for V and 6 bases for J; bases not matched to a gene: 4. CDR3 DNA sequence: TGTGCCTGGAGTGTAGGGGGCGCCGATGGCTACACCTTC. Protein: CAWSVGGADGYTF.

The rearrangement links TRBV7-6 to TRBJ2-7; D is unresolved. The CDR3 is 17 amino acids. V was pared by 5 bases and J by 4 bases, with 24 bases between. Germline CDR1 SGHVS, CDR2 FNYEAQ. The DNA of the CDR3 is TGTGCCAGCAGCACCCCCAAGGGAAGCCTCAATGATTACGAGCAGTACTTC. It yields the protein CASSTPKGSLNDYEQYF.

V usage is TRBV29-1 and J usage is TRBJ2-2, with D perhaps TRBD1 or TRBD2 (5 bases each). There are 15 residues in the CDR3. V was shortened by 2 bases and J by 0 bases, with 10 bases between the two germline ends. CDR1 is SQVTM and CDR2 is ANQGSEA in the germline V gene. The CDR3 region is CSVEKLGANTGELFF. CDR3 nucleotides: TGCAGCGTTGAAAAGTTGGGGGCGAACACCGGGGAGCTGTTTTTT.

The rearrangement uses TRBV28 and TRBJ1-4; D unclear. The V end lost 3 bases, the J end lost 5 bases, and 13 bases lay between the germline ends. CDR1 is MDHEN, CDR2 SYDVKM, per germline. There are 15 residues in the CDR3. CDR3 loop: CASSLDYTVNEKLFF. Here the CDR3 DNA reads TGTGCCAGCAGTTTGGACTATACCGTAAATGAAAAACTGTTTTTT.